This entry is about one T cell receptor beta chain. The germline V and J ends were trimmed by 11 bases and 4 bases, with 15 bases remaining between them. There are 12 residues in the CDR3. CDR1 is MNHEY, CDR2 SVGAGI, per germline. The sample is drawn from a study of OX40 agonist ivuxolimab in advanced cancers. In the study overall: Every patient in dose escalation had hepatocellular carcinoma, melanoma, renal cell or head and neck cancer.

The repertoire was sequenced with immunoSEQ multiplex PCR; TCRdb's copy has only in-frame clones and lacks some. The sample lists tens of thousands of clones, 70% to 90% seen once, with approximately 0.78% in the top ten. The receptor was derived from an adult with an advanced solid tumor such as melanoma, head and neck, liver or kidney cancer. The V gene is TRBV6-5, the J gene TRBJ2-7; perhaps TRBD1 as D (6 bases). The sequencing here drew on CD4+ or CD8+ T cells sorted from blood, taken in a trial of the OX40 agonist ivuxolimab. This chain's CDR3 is CASGQILYEQYF. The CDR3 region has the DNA TGTGCCTCCGGACAGATCCTTTACGAGCAGTACTTC.